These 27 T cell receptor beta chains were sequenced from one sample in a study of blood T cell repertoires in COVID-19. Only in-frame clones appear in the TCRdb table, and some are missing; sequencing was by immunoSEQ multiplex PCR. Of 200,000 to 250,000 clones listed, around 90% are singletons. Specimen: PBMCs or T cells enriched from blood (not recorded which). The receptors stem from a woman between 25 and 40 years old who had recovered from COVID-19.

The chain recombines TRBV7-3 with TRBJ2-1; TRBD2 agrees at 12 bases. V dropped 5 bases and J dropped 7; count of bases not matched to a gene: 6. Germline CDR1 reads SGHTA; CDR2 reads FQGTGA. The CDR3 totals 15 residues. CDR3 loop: CASSQTSGGRNEQFF. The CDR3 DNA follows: TGTGCCAGCAGCCAGACTAGCGGGGGAAGAAATGAGCAGTTCTTC.

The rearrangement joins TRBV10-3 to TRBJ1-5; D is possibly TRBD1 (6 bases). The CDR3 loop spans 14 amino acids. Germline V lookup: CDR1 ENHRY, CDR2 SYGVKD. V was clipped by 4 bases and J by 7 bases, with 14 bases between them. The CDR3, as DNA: TGTGCCATCAGTGGTGGTCAGGGGAAGCAGCCCCAGCATTTT. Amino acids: CAISGGQGKQPQHF.

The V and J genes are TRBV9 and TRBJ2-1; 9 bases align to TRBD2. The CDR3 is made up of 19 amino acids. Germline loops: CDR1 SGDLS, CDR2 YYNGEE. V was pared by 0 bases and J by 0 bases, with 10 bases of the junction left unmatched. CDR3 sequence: CASSVGERGVLSSYNEQFF. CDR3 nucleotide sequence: TGTGCCAGCAGCGTAGGCGAGCGGGGGGTCCTAAGCTCCTACAATGAGCAGTTCTTC.

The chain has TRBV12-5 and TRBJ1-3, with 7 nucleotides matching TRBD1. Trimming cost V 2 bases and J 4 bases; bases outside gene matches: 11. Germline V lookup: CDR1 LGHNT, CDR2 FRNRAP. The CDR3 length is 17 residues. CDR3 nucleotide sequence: TGTGCTAGTGGTTTGAGGAGTTGGGCAGGGGGGGGAAACACCATATATTTT. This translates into CASGLRSWAGGGNTIYF.

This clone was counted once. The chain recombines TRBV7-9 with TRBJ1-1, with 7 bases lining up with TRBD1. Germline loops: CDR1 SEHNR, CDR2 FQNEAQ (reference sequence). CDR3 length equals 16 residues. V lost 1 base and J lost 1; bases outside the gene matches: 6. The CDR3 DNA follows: TGTGCCAGCAGCTTAGGCGCGGGACAGAAGAACACTGAAGCTTTCTTT. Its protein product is CASSLGAGQKNTEAFF.

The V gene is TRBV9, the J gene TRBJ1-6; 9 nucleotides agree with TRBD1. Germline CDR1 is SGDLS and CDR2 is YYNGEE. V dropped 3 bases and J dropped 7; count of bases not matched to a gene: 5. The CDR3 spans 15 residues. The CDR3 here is CASSASGTGNSPLHF. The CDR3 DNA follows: TGTGCCAGCAGCGCTTCCGGGACAGGGAATTCACCCCTCCACTTT.

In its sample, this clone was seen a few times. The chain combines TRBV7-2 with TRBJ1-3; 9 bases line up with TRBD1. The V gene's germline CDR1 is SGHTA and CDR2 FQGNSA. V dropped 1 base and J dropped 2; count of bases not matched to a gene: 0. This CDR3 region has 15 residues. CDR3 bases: TGTGCCAGCAGCTTAGGGACAGGGGCTGGAAACACCATATATTTT. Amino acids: CASSLGTGAGNTIYF.

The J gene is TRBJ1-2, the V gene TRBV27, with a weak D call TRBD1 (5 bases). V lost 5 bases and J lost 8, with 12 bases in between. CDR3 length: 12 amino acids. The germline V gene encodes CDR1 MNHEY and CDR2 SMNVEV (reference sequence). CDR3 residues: CASSRGFYGYTF. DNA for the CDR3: TGTGCCAGCAGTCGGGGGTTTTACGGCTACACCTTC.

CDR3 region: CSVDGGGTEAFF. The CDR3 DNA is TGCAGCGTGGACGGGGGTGGGACTGAAGCTTTCTTT. The chain joins TRBV29-1 to TRBJ1-1; perhaps TRBD1 as D (5 bases). Germline V gives CDR1 SQVTM, CDR2 ANQGSEA. Between the trimmed V and J ends, which lost 6 bases and 5 bases, there was a span of 13 bases. The CDR3 has 12 residues.

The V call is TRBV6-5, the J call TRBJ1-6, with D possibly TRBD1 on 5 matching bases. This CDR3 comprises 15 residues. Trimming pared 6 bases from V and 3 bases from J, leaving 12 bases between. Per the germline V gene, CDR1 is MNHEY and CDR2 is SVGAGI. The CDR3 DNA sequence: TGTGCCAGCAGGGCGGGGCCTCTCTATAATTCACCCCTCCACTTT. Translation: CASRAGPLYNSPLHF.

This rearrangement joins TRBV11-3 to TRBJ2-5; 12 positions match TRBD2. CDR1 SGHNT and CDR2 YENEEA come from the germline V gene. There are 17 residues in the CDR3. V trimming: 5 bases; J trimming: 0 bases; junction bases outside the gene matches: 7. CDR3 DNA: TGTGCCAGCAGCCCAAGACTAGCGGGGGAGTACCAAGAGACCCAGTACTTC. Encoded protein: CASSPRLAGEYQETQYF.

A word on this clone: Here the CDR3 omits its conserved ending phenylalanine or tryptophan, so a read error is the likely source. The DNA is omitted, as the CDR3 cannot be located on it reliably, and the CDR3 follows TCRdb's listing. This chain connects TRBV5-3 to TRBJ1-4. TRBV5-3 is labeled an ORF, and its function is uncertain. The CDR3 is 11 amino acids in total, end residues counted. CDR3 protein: CARRTEEVESL.

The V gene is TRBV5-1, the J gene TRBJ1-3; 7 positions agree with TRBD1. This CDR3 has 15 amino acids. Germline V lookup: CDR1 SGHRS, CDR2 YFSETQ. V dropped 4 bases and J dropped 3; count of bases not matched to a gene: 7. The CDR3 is CASSLTGAVGNTIYF. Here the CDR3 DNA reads TGCGCCAGCAGCCTAACAGGGGCGGTTGGAAACACCATATATTTT. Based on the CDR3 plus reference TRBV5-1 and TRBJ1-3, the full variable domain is KAGVTQTPRYLIKTRGQQVTLSCSPISGHRSVSWYQQTPGQGLQFLFEYFSETQRNKGNFPGRFSGRQFSNSRSEMNVSTLELGDSALYLCASSLTGAVGNTIYFGEGSWLTVV.

The CDR3, as DNA: TGTGCCAGCAGCGTCGGGAACTCCTACGAGCAGTACTTC. Its translation: CASSVGNSYEQYF. The V call is TRBV5-4, the J call TRBJ2-7; D is possibly TRBD2 (5 bases). V lost 4 bases to trimming and J lost 0 bases, with 8 bases between them. The CDR3 extends over 13 amino acids. Germline CDR1 reads SGHNT; CDR2 reads YYREEE (reference sequence).

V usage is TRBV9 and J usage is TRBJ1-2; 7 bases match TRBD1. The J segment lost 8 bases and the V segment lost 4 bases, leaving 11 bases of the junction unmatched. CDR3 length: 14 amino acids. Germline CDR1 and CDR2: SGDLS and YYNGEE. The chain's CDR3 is CASSTSQGVVGYTF. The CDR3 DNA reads TGTGCCAGCAGCACAAGCCAGGGGGTAGTAGGCTACACCTTC.

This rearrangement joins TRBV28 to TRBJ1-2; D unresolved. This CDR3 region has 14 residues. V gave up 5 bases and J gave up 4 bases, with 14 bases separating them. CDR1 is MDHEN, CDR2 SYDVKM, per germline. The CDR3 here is CASSQRQTPYGYTF. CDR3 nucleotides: TGTGCCAGCAGTCAACGGCAGACTCCCTATGGCTACACCTTC.

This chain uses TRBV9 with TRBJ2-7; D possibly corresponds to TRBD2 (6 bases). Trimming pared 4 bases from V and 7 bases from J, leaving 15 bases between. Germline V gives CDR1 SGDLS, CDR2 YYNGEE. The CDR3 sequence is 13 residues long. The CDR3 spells CASSPGHGGEQYF. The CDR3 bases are TGTGCCAGCAGCCCAGGGCATGGGGGGGAGCAGTACTTC. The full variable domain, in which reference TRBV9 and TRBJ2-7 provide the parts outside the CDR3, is DSGVTQTPKHLITATGQRVTLRCSPRSGDLSVYWYQQSLDQGLQFLIQYYNGEERAKGNILERFSAQQFPDLHSELNLSSLELGDSALYFCASSPGHGGEQYFGPGTRLTVT.

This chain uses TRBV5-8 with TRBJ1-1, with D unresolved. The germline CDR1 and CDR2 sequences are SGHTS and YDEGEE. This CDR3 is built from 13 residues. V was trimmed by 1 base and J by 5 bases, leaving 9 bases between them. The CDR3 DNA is TGTGCCAGCAGCTTGATAGTGTGGACTGAAGCTTTCTTT. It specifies CASSLIVWTEAFF.

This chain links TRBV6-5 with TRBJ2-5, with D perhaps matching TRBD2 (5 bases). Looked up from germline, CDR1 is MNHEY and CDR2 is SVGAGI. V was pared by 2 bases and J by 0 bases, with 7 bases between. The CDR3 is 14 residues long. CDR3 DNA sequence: TGTGCCAGCAGTTACCGGGGAGACCAAGAGACCCAGTACTTC. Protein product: CASSYRGDQETQYF.

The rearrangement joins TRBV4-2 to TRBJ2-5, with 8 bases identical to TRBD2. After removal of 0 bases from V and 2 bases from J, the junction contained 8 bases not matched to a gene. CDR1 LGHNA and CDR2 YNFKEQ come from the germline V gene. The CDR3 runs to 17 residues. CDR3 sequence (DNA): TGTGCCAGCAGCCAAGATGGGGGCGGGGGGTGGCAAGAGACCCAGTACTTC. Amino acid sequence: CASSQDGGGGWQETQYF.

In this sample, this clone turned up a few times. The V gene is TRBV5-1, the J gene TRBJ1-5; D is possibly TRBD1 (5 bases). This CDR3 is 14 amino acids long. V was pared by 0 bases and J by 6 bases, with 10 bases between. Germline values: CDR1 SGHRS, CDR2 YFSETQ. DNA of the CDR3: TGCGCCAGCAGCTTGGAGGGGTGGGGTCAGCCCCAGCATTTT. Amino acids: CASSLEGWGQPQHF.

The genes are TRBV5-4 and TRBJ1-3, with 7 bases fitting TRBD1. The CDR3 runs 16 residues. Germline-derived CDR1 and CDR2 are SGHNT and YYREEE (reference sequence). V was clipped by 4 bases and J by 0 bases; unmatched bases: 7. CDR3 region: CASSRTGTDSGNTIYF. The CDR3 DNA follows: TGTGCCAGCAGCAGAACCGGGACAGACTCTGGAAACACCATATATTTT.

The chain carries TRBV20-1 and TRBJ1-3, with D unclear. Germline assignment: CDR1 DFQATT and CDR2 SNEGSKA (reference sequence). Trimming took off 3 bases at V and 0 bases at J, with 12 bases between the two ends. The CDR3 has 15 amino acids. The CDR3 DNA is TGCAGTGCTAGTTTCTCCCAGGACTCTGGAAACACCATATATTTT. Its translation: CSASFSQDSGNTIYF.

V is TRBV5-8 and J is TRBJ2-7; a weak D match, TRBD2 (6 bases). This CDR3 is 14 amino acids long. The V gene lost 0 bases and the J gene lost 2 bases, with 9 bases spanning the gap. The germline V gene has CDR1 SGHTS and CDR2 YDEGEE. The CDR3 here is CASSLEGLTYEQYF. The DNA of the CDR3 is TGTGCCAGCAGCTTGGAGGGACTGACCTACGAGCAGTACTTC.

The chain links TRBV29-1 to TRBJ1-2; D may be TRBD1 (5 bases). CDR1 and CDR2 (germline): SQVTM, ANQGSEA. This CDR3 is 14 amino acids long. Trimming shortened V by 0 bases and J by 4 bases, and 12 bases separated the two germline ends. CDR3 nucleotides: TGCAGCGTTGAAGATGGGGCAGGGTCCTATGGCTACACCTTC. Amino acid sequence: CSVEDGAGSYGYTF.

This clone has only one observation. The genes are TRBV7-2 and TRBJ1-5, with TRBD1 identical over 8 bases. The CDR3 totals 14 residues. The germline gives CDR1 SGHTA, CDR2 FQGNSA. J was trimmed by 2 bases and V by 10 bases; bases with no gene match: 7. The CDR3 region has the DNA TGTGCCACGAGATCAGGGGGCGGCAATCAGCCCCAGCATTTT. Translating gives CATRSGGGNQPQHF.

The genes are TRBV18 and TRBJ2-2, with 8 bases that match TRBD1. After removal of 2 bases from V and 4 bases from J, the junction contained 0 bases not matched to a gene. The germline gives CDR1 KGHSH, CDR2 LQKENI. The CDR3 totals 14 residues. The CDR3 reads CASSPGTGTGELFF. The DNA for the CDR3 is TGTGCCAGCTCACCAGGGACAGGCACCGGGGAGCTGTTTTTT.